This is a list of T cell receptor beta chains from one sample in a study of shared clonotypes between healthy human individuals. The table came from immunoSEQ multiplex PCR; TCRdb's copy has only in-frame clones and leaves some out. The data show about 2.1 million clones, roughly 93% seen once. The sequenced sample consisted of naive CD8+ T cells from PBMCs. The receptors here all came from a man aged 18 to 29 in good health. Some clones in this sample may be carry-over from other donors' samples. CDR3s include the opening cysteine and the closing phenylalanine or tryptophan. Fields, in order: J gene, clone size, V gene, D gene, CDR3 DNA, CDR3 protein. The D gene is left open where the match is weak. A row's size may be missing; if present it is once, few, many or a size class.

j_gene: TRBJ2-7
abundance: NA
v_gene: TRBV14
d_gene: NA
CDR3nt: TGTGCCAGCAGCCCGGGGCGGCGAAGAACAGAGCAGTACTTC
CDR3aa: CASSPGRRRTEQYF

j_gene: TRBJ1-1
abundance: NA
v_gene: TRBV6-6
d_gene: NA
CDR3nt: TGTGCCACTCAGGGAGGCACTGAAGCTTTCTTT
CDR3aa: CATQGGTEAFF

j_gene: TRBJ1-5
abundance: few
v_gene: TRBV4-1
d_gene: NA
CDR3nt: TGCGCCAGCAGACTCCAGGTAGGCAATCAGCCCCAGCATTTT
CDR3aa: CASRLQVGNQPQHF

j_gene: TRBJ1-1
abundance: NA
v_gene: TRBV11-2
d_gene: NA
CDR3nt: TGTGCCAGCAGCTTAGGGGCAGGGGATACTGAAGCTTTCTTT
CDR3aa: CASSLGAGDTEAFF

j_gene: TRBJ2-3
abundance: NA
v_gene: TRBV19
d_gene: NA
CDR3nt: TGTGCCAGTAGTTTAAGGGATAGGGATACGCAGTATTTT
CDR3aa: CASSLRDRDTQYF

j_gene: TRBJ2-3
abundance: NA
v_gene: TRBV5-1
d_gene: TRBD2
CDR3nt: TGCGCCAGCAGCAGGTCTAGCGGGAGTTCAGATACGCAGTATTTT
CDR3aa: CASSRSSGSSDTQYF

j_gene: TRBJ2-1
abundance: once
v_gene: TRBV29-1
d_gene: NA
CDR3nt: TGCAGCGTTGAGGGCACTGTTGATGCCCGGAGCTCCTACAATGAGCAGTTCTTC
CDR3aa: CSVEGTVDARSSYNEQFF

j_gene: TRBJ2-7
abundance: few
v_gene: TRBV30
d_gene: NA
CDR3nt: TGTGCCTGGAGTGTAGGGCCCGGCGGCACCTACGAGCAGTACTTC
CDR3aa: CAWSVGPGGTYEQYF

j_gene: TRBJ2-5
abundance: NA
v_gene: TRBV7-6
d_gene: NA
CDR3nt: TGTGCCAGCAGCTGGGCCCGACTGGCCGAACGACCACAAGAGACCCAGTACTTC
CDR3aa: CASSWARLAERPQETQYF

j_gene: TRBJ2-1
abundance: NA
v_gene: TRBV9
d_gene: TRBD2
CDR3nt: TGTGCCAGCAACTCGGGGGGTCCAGGTGAGCAGTTCTTC
CDR3aa: CASNSGGPGEQFF

j_gene: TRBJ2-7
abundance: NA
v_gene: TRBV30
d_gene: NA
CDR3nt: TGTGCCTGGCCCCTATTTATGGAGCAGTACTTC
CDR3aa: CAWPLFMEQYF

j_gene: TRBJ1-5
abundance: once
v_gene: TRBV27
d_gene: NA
CDR3nt: TGTGCCAGCAGTTTACTGGGACCCGACCAGCCCCAGCATTTT
CDR3aa: CASSLLGPDQPQHF

j_gene: TRBJ1-2
abundance: once
v_gene: TRBV5-8
d_gene: NA
CDR3nt: TGTGCCAGCAGCCCAACAGTAAGCTACACCTTC
CDR3aa: CASSPTVSYTF

j_gene: TRBJ1-5
abundance: NA
v_gene: TRBV6-1
d_gene: NA
CDR3nt: TGTGCCAGCAGTGAAACCTCAGGGGCGTATAGCAATCAGCCCCAGCATTTT
CDR3aa: CASSETSGAYSNQPQHF

j_gene: TRBJ1-2
abundance: NA
v_gene: TRBV28
d_gene: NA
CDR3nt: TGTGCCAGCAGTTACCCCTTCCGGAGGGACCTCTATGGCTACACCTTC
CDR3aa: CASSYPFRRDLYGYTF

j_gene: TRBJ1-1
abundance: NA
v_gene: TRBV19
d_gene: NA
CDR3nt: TGTGCCAGTAGAAGACAGACGAACACTGAAGCTTTCTTT
CDR3aa: CASRRQTNTEAFF

j_gene: TRBJ2-1
abundance: NA
v_gene: TRBV19
d_gene: TRBD2
CDR3nt: TGTGCCAGTAGTACTAGCGGATTATCCTACAATGAGCAGTTCTTC
CDR3aa: CASSTSGLSYNEQFF

j_gene: TRBJ2-1
abundance: NA
v_gene: TRBV6-1
d_gene: TRBD2
CDR3nt: TGTGCCAGCAGTGAAGGGCCTAGCGGGAGCTATGAGCAGTTCTTC
CDR3aa: CASSEGPSGSYEQFF

j_gene: TRBJ2-7
abundance: NA
v_gene: TRBV7-9
d_gene: NA
CDR3nt: TGTGCCAGCAGCTTAGTGGTCAACCCCTACGAGCAGTACTTC
CDR3aa: CASSLVVNPYEQYF

j_gene: TRBJ2-3
abundance: NA
v_gene: TRBV15
d_gene: NA
CDR3nt: TGTGCCACCAGCAGAGATCGGGTACAGCCTAGCACAGATACGCAGTATTTT
CDR3aa: CATSRDRVQPSTDTQYF

j_gene: TRBJ2-7
abundance: NA
v_gene: TRBV29-1
d_gene: NA
CDR3nt: TGCAGCGTTTTTAAGCAGGGCCCCTACGAGCAGTACTTC
CDR3aa: CSVFKQGPYEQYF

j_gene: TRBJ2-7
abundance: NA
v_gene: TRBV5-1
d_gene: NA
CDR3nt: TGCGCCAGCAGCCAGGGACTTCTACTCTACGAGCAGTACTTC
CDR3aa: CASSQGLLLYEQYF

j_gene: TRBJ2-2
abundance: NA
v_gene: TRBV28
d_gene: TRBD2
CDR3nt: TGTGCCAGCAGGATGTCTAGCGGGAGGGCCTTCGGGGAGCTGTTTTTT
CDR3aa: CASRMSSGRAFGELFF

j_gene: TRBJ1-1
abundance: NA
v_gene: TRBV6-6
d_gene: TRBD1
CDR3nt: TGTGCCAGCAGTTCCCCACGGACAGGCGCGAACACTGAAGCTTTCTTT
CDR3aa: CASSSPRTGANTEAFF

j_gene: TRBJ1-1
abundance: few
v_gene: TRBV10-3
d_gene: TRBD1
CDR3nt: TGTGCCATCAGTGAGCGACAGGGGGAGGAGACTGAAGCTTTCTTT
CDR3aa: CAISERQGEETEAFF

j_gene: TRBJ1-1
abundance: NA
v_gene: TRBV5-1
d_gene: NA
CDR3nt: TGCGCCAGCAGCTACCGGGGGCTCGGGGGCACTGAAGCTTTCTTT
CDR3aa: CASSYRGLGGTEAFF

j_gene: TRBJ2-7
abundance: NA
v_gene: TRBV28
d_gene: TRBD2
CDR3nt: TGTGCCAGCAGTTCCTTAGCGGGAGTGGCCTACGAGCAGTACTTC
CDR3aa: CASSSLAGVAYEQYF

j_gene: TRBJ2-1
abundance: NA
v_gene: TRBV2
d_gene: TRBD2
CDR3nt: TGTGCCAGCACCCCCCTGCGGGAGGGCGAGGGACCCTACAATGAGCAGTTCTTC
CDR3aa: CASTPLREGEGPYNEQFF

j_gene: TRBJ2-7
abundance: once
v_gene: TRBV7-6
d_gene: NA
CDR3nt: TGTGCCAGCAGTATAGCGGACAGAGTTTCCTACGAGCAGTACTTC
CDR3aa: CASSIADRVSYEQYF

j_gene: TRBJ2-1
abundance: NA
v_gene: TRBV9
d_gene: TRBD2
CDR3nt: TGTGCCAGCAGCGAAAATCTAGCGGGGGCCTACAATGAGCAGTTCTTC
CDR3aa: CASSENLAGAYNEQFF

j_gene: TRBJ2-2
abundance: NA
v_gene: TRBV27
d_gene: NA
CDR3nt: TGTGCCAGCAGTTTATCCGGGGTAGCCGGGGAGCTGTTTTTT
CDR3aa: CASSLSGVAGELFF

j_gene: TRBJ2-7
abundance: NA
v_gene: TRBV30
d_gene: NA
CDR3nt: TGTGCCTGGAGTTACCGCTCCTACGAGCAGTACTTC
CDR3aa: CAWSYRSYEQYF

j_gene: TRBJ2-3
abundance: NA
v_gene: TRBV29-1
d_gene: NA
CDR3nt: TGCAGCGTTGAAGAGATCACAGATACGCAGTATTTT
CDR3aa: CSVEEITDTQYF

j_gene: TRBJ1-4
abundance: once
v_gene: TRBV7-6
d_gene: NA
CDR3nt: TGTGCCAGCAGCTCCAGGCCAGGGGTGGGTGAAAAACTGTTTTTT
CDR3aa: CASSSRPGVGEKLFF

j_gene: TRBJ2-7
abundance: NA
v_gene: TRBV27
d_gene: TRBD1
CDR3nt: TGTGCCAGCAGTTCGCTCAGGGGGTCCACCTACGAGCAGTACTTC
CDR3aa: CASSSLRGSTYEQYF

j_gene: TRBJ2-7
abundance: NA
v_gene: TRBV19
d_gene: NA
CDR3nt: TGTGCCAGTAGTATGCGGCCTCACCCCGGCTTAGTAAGGGAGCAGTACTTC
CDR3aa: CASSMRPHPGLVREQYF

j_gene: TRBJ1-1
abundance: NA
v_gene: TRBV19
d_gene: NA
CDR3nt: TGTGCCAGTAGCCACCACGGGGGAGTGGGCACTGAAGCTTTCTTT
CDR3aa: CASSHHGGVGTEAFF

j_gene: TRBJ2-7
abundance: NA
v_gene: TRBV27
d_gene: NA
CDR3nt: TGTGCCAGCGGCCATGGGGGCGACTACGAGCAGTACTTC
CDR3aa: CASGHGGDYEQYF

j_gene: TRBJ2-7
abundance: NA
v_gene: TRBV27
d_gene: TRBD1
CDR3nt: TGTGCCAGCAGTTTTGGGACAGGCGCCTACGAGCAGTACTTC
CDR3aa: CASSFGTGAYEQYF

j_gene: TRBJ2-1
abundance: NA
v_gene: TRBV2
d_gene: NA
CDR3nt: TGTGCCAGCAGTGATAGCGGCGTATACCCCTACAATGAGCAGTTCTTC
CDR3aa: CASSDSGVYPYNEQFF

j_gene: TRBJ2-2
abundance: NA
v_gene: TRBV28
d_gene: TRBD2
CDR3nt: TGTGCCAGCAGTCTTCCCATGGTAGCGGGAGCTGGCACCGGGGAGCTGTTTTTT
CDR3aa: CASSLPMVAGAGTGELFF

j_gene: TRBJ1-1
abundance: few
v_gene: TRBV7-3
d_gene: TRBD1
CDR3nt: TGTGCCAGCAGACCGACAGGGTGGAACACTGAAGCTTTCTTT
CDR3aa: CASRPTGWNTEAFF

j_gene: TRBJ2-7
abundance: NA
v_gene: TRBV27
d_gene: NA
CDR3nt: TGTGCCAGCAGCTTATACGGTTCATCCCACGGGCAGTACTTC
CDR3aa: CASSLYGSSHGQYF

j_gene: TRBJ2-1
abundance: NA
v_gene: TRBV7-2
d_gene: TRBD2
CDR3nt: TGTGCCAGCAGCTTAGCCCCAGCGGGAGGGAATGAGCAGTTCTTC
CDR3aa: CASSLAPAGGNEQFF

j_gene: TRBJ2-3
abundance: NA
v_gene: TRBV29-1
d_gene: TRBD2
CDR3nt: TGCAGCGTTGAAGGTTTGGCTAGCGGACGCACAGATACGCAGTATTTT
CDR3aa: CSVEGLASGRTDTQYF

j_gene: TRBJ1-5
abundance: NA
v_gene: TRBV23-1
d_gene: TRBD1
CDR3nt: TGCGCCAGCAGTCAATCGACAGGGGGCGAGGTAAAACAGCCCCAGCATTTT
CDR3aa: CASSQSTGGEVKQPQHF

j_gene: TRBJ2-2
abundance: NA
v_gene: TRBV9
d_gene: TRBD1
CDR3nt: TGTGCCAGCAGCGTCCCCCACGACAGGGTGAACACCGGGGAGCTGTTTTTT
CDR3aa: CASSVPHDRVNTGELFF

j_gene: TRBJ2-2
abundance: NA
v_gene: TRBV27
d_gene: TRBD2
CDR3nt: TGTGCCAGCAGTGTACTAGCGGGAGGTGCCCGGGAGCTGTTTTTT
CDR3aa: CASSVLAGGARELFF

j_gene: TRBJ2-7
abundance: NA
v_gene: TRBV28
d_gene: NA
CDR3nt: TGTGCCAGCAGTTCACACTATACGCGCCCGACATCCTACGAGCAGTACTTC
CDR3aa: CASSSHYTRPTSYEQYF

j_gene: TRBJ2-1
abundance: NA
v_gene: TRBV28
d_gene: NA
CDR3nt: TGTGCCAGCAGTGCCGGGACCATGAGTGGCAATGAGCAGTTCTTC
CDR3aa: CASSAGTMSGNEQFF

j_gene: TRBJ2-7
abundance: NA
v_gene: TRBV5-8
d_gene: NA
CDR3nt: TGTGCCAGCAGCCGCCCTACAAGGGGAGTTGACGAGCAGTACTTC
CDR3aa: CASSRPTRGVDEQYF

j_gene: TRBJ1-2
abundance: NA
v_gene: TRBV27
d_gene: TRBD1
CDR3nt: TGTGCCAGCAGTAGGTCAACCGGGACAGGACTCTATGGCTACACCTTC
CDR3aa: CASSRSTGTGLYGYTF